Listed here is a single T cell receptor beta chain. Its antigen is unknown. This CDR3 spans 15 amino acids. Trimming removed 4 bases at V and 2 bases at J, with 10 bases between. From germline, CDR1 is SGHRS and CDR2 YFSETQ. The data are from a study of T cell responses to AZD1222 COVID-19 vaccine. Clones were read by immunoSEQ multiplex PCR, and TCRdb kept only the in-frame ones, dropping some. The sample lists 150,000 to 160,000 clones; around 85% were seen once. Study results and caveats: It was only a handful of AZD1222 recipients who were seropositive at baseline.

The sequence was obtained from an adult in good health. The V call is TRBV5-1, the J call TRBJ1-6; the D is unclear. The sample here was peripheral blood, taken on day 0 of MenACWY control vaccination. The DNA for the CDR3 is TGCGCCAGCAGCCCCGGTATCACCTATAATTCACCCCTCCACTTT. It specifies CASSPGITYNSPLHF.